The 31 T cell receptor beta chains presented below share a single source sample, sequenced in a study of cytomegalovirus exposure and HLA in healthy donors. Primers for the PCR totalled 60 Vbeta and 13 Jbeta. Method: immunoSEQ multiplex PCR; TCRdb's copy keeps in-frame clones and lacks some. The sample contains 150,000 to 200,000 clones, approximately 82% of which appear only once. Sequenced sample: PBMCs. The receptors stem from a male donor in good health and CMV-seronegative.

The rearrangement links TRBV7-3 to TRBJ2-2; D unclear. The CDR3 is made up of 14 amino acids. Trimming left V 1 base short and J 4 bases short, with 7 bases between. CDR1 SGHTA and CDR2 FQGTGA come from the germline V gene. CDR3 nucleotide sequence: TGTGCCAGCAGCTTAATTGGCAGCACCGGGGAGCTGTTTTTT. It encodes CASSLIGSTGELFF.

This clone appeared once. The chain carries TRBV10-3 and TRBJ1-4; 11 bases align to TRBD1. V shed 4 bases and J 7 bases; nucleotides not matched to a gene: 5. The CDR3 loop spans 15 amino acids. Germline V gene data show CDR1 as ENHRY and CDR2 as SYGVKD. For the CDR3, the DNA is TGTGCCATCAGTGGGGGGACAGGGGGACTTGAAAAACTGTTTTTT. This gives the protein CAISGGTGGLEKLFF.

V usage is TRBV11-2 and J usage is TRBJ2-2; 10 nucleotides line up with TRBD2. Germline lookup yields CDR1 SGHAT and CDR2 FQNNGV. The CDR3 has 16 residues. V shed 1 base, J shed 5 bases, and the junction held 4 bases outside the gene matches. The CDR3 DNA sequence: TGTGCCAGCAGCTTAGGTGGACTAGCGGAAACCGGGGAGCTGTTTTTT. Its translation is CASSLGGLAETGELFF.

The chain couples TRBV6-5 to TRBJ2-3; 7 bases align to TRBD1. This CDR3 has 16 residues. V lost 4 bases, J lost 3 bases, and 10 bases stayed unmatched. Germline V gene data show CDR1 as MNHEY and CDR2 as SVGAGI. For the CDR3, the DNA is TGTGCCAGCAGTTCTGAGACAGGGATGGGGACAGATACGCAGTATTTT. This gives the protein CASSSETGMGTDTQYF.

The rearrangement links TRBV28 to TRBJ2-7, with 10 nucleotides matching TRBD2. J lost 3 bases, V lost 7 bases, and 6 bases had no gene match. Germline loops: CDR1 MDHEN, CDR2 SYDVKM. This CDR3 region has 14 residues. CDR3 nucleotide sequence: TGTGCCAGCACATGGGCTAGCGGGAGCTACGAGCAGTACTTC. This encodes CASTWASGSYEQYF.

The DNA for the CDR3 is TGTGCCAGCAGCTTAAGGGCGGGGGGACCTGAGCTGTTTTTT. Protein sequence: CASSLRAGGPELFF. This chain links TRBV7-2 with TRBJ2-2, with 8 bases lining up with TRBD2. CDR3 length equals 14 residues. CDR1 is SGHTA and CDR2 is FQGNSA in the germline V gene. V gave up 2 bases and J gave up 11 bases; unmatched junction bases: 7.

The chain is built from TRBV9 and TRBJ2-3; D is ambiguous. Germline V gene data show CDR1 as SGDLS and CDR2 as YYNGEE. This CDR3 contains 15 residues. V was pared by 3 bases and J by 5 bases, with 16 bases between. The DNA of the CDR3 is TGTGCCAGCAGCGGTAGAACCCGGAGCGTAGATACGCAGTATTTT. It specifies CASSGRTRSVDTQYF.

This sequence joins TRBV28 and TRBJ1-2; TRBD1 matches 7 bases. V gave up 4 bases and J gave up 1 base; unmatched junction bases: 3. The CDR3 extends over 14 amino acids. CDR1 MDHEN and CDR2 SYDVKM come from the germline V gene. CDR3 DNA sequence: TGTGCCAGCAGTTCCGGGACAGATAACTATGGCTACACCTTC. Protein product: CASSSGTDNYGYTF.

Concerning this clone itself: This could be a read error, since a much larger clone is one nucleotide away. The rearrangement links TRBV6-1 to TRBJ2-7; D is undetermined. Germline loops: CDR1 MNHNS, CDR2 SASEGT. V was cut by 3 bases and J by 0 bases, with 3 bases left in between. The CDR3 loop spans 12 amino acids. DNA for the CDR3: TGTGCCAGCAGTGACAGCTCCTACGAGCAGTACTTC. Residues: CASSDSSYEQYF.

The V gene is TRBV11-2, the J gene TRBJ2-2; TRBD1 aligns across 11 bases. V shed 6 bases and J 5 bases; nucleotides not matched to a gene: 5. The CDR3 spans 15 residues. Germline values: CDR1 SGHAT, CDR2 FQNNGV. The CDR3 region has the DNA TGTGCCAGCAGGGGACAGGGGGGCGGGACCGGGGAGCTGTTTTTT. It translates to CASRGQGGGTGELFF.

J is TRBJ1-4 and V is TRBV12-5; TRBD1 is a possible D gene (5 bases). With 6 bases removed from V and 0 bases from J, the gap between germline ends came to 8 bases. Germline-derived CDR1 and CDR2 are LGHNT and FRNRAP. The length of the CDR3 is 14 residues. The CDR3 sequence is CASGWGATNEKLFF. The CDR3 region has the DNA TGTGCTAGTGGATGGGGGGCAACTAATGAAAAACTGTTTTTT. Full variable domain (missing parts from reference TRBV12-5 and TRBJ1-4): DARVTQTPRHKVTEMGQEVTMRCQPILGHNTVFWYRQTMMQGLELLAYFRNRAPLDDSGMPKDRFSAEMPDATLATLKIQPSEPRDSAVYFCASGWGATNEKLFFGSGTQLSVL.

The chain has TRBV7-8 and TRBJ1-5; the match to TRBD1 covers 7 bases. Germline trimming cut 3 bases from V and 1 base from J; bases unmatched to any gene: 3. Germline values: CDR1 SGHVS, CDR2 FQNEAQ. The CDR3 is made up of 15 amino acids. The CDR3 protein is CASSFQQGSNQPQHF. CDR3 DNA: TGTGCCAGCAGCTTCCAACAGGGGAGCAATCAGCCCCAGCATTTT.

The rearrangement links TRBV6-5 to TRBJ1-2; a weak D match, TRBD1 (5 bases). The CDR3 has 14 amino acids. Germline-derived CDR1 and CDR2 are MNHEY and SVGAGI. V gave up 5 bases and J gave up 1 base, with 11 bases separating them. Here the CDR3 DNA reads TGTGCCAGCAGTACCCCGGGGGGTAACTATGGCTACACCTTC. This sequence encodes CASSTPGGNYGYTF.

The chain carries TRBV6-6 and TRBJ1-2; D perhaps matches TRBD1 (6 bases). The CDR3 extends over 14 amino acids. Germline lookup yields CDR1 MNHNY and CDR2 SVGAGI (reference sequence). V was clipped by 2 bases and J by 4 bases, with 11 bases between them. CDR3 coding DNA: TGTGCCAGCAGTTACAGGCGGGGGCCCTATGGCTACACCTTC. Translation: CASSYRRGPYGYTF.

This rearrangement joins TRBV6-1 to TRBJ2-1, with D maybe TRBD1 (6 bases). CDR3 length: 14 amino acids. From germline, CDR1 is MNHNS and CDR2 SASEGT. V dropped 5 bases and J dropped 8 bases, with 16 bases sitting between them. CDR3: CASSRRVSGDEQFF. The CDR3 nucleotides read TGTGCCAGCAGTCGACGGGTCTCAGGGGATGAGCAGTTCTTC.

This clone was detected a few times. This chain uses TRBV10-3 with TRBJ1-2; perhaps TRBD1 as D (5 bases). Trimming removed 3 bases at V and 0 bases at J, with 20 bases between. Germline V lookup: CDR1 ENHRY, CDR2 SYGVKD. This CDR3 has 18 amino acids. The CDR3 region is CAISDTILIRQTNYGYTF. The CDR3 DNA follows: TGTGCCATCAGTGATACGATTTTAATTAGACAGACTAACTATGGCTACACCTTC.

As concerns this clone: An end of the junction does not agree with germline; a read error may underlie this. The chain has TRBV6-6 and TRBJ1-1; D call uncertain. Germline V gives CDR1 MNHNY, CDR2 SVGAGI (reference sequence). This CDR3 comprises 11 residues. CDR3 DNA sequence: TGTGCCAGCAGTTTGAACAGTGAAGCTTTCTTT. Translation: CASSLNSEAFF.

V gene TRBV7-9 combines with J gene TRBJ2-5; no clear D gene. This CDR3 comprises 13 residues. With 3 bases removed from V and 1 base from J, the gap between germline ends came to 6 bases. Germline V CDR1 and CDR2: SEHNR, FQNEAQ (reference sequence). The CDR3: CASSFRGQETQYF. In DNA, the CDR3 is TGTGCCAGCAGCTTTCGAGGCCAAGAGACCCAGTACTTC.

This clone appeared once. The chain recombines TRBV10-3 with TRBJ1-1; weak D call: TRBD1 (5 bases). The CDR3 totals 14 residues. Germline V gives CDR1 ENHRY, CDR2 SYGVKD. V was pared by 4 bases and J by 0 bases, with 9 bases between. CDR3 in amino acids: CAISVVGVNTEAFF. The CDR3 DNA follows: TGTGCCATCAGTGTGGTAGGGGTGAACACTGAAGCTTTCTTT.

Of note for this clone: This same CDR3 is encoded by further DNA sequences in the sample. This chain joins TRBV28 and TRBJ1-1; D unclear. Germline V gene sequence: CDR1 MDHEN, CDR2 SYDVKM. Trimming cost V 2 bases and J 1 base, with 8 bases left between them. This CDR3 contains 14 residues. The DNA of the CDR3 is TGTGCCAGCAGTTTAGGGCAGGCGAACACTGAAGCTTTCTTT. Residues: CASSLGQANTEAFF.

J is TRBJ1-2 and V is TRBV6-5, with 7 bases aligning to TRBD1. The CDR3 has 15 amino acids. Germline V CDR1 and CDR2: MNHEY, SVGAGI. The junction had 1 base not matched to a gene; V was cut back by 0 bases and J by 0 bases. This CDR3 is CASSYSRGSNYGYTF. The CDR3 coding sequence is TGTGCCAGCAGTTACTCCAGGGGGTCTAACTATGGCTACACCTTC.

J is TRBJ1-4 and V is TRBV18, with a tentative D call TRBD1 (6 bases). Trimming stripped 1 base from V and 8 bases from J, with 11 bases between. Germline assignment: CDR1 KGHSH and CDR2 LQKENI. The CDR3 length is 14 residues. For the CDR3, the DNA is TGTGCCAGCTCACCACGGGGGGGCCAGGAAAAACTGTTTTTT. Its protein product is CASSPRGGQEKLFF.

The gene calls are TRBV7-9 and TRBJ2-3; 10 nucleotides line up with TRBD2. CDR1 is SEHNR, CDR2 FQNEAQ, per germline (reference sequence). The junction had 7 bases not matched to a gene; V was cut back by 5 bases and J by 2 bases. This CDR3 comprises 16 residues. CDR3 amino acids: CASSLTTSGPTDTQYF. CDR3 coding DNA: TGTGCCAGCAGCCTTACGACTAGCGGGCCCACAGATACGCAGTATTTT.

The chain is built from TRBV6-1 and TRBJ1-6; 10 nucleotides agree with TRBD1. The CDR3 is 15 residues long. Trimming at V came to 0 bases and at J to 7 bases, leaving 0 bases not matched to a gene. CDR1 and CDR2 from the germline V gene are MNHNS and SASEGT. The CDR3: CASSEATGGNSPLHF. CDR3 nucleotides: TGTGCCAGCAGTGAAGCGACAGGGGGCAATTCACCCCTCCACTTT.

The genes are TRBV11-3 and TRBJ2-2; 10 bases are shared with TRBD2. Germline CDR1 SGHNT, CDR2 YENEEA. The ends lost 8 bases at V and 1 base at J; junction bases unmatched: 4. The CDR3 extends over 15 amino acids. This chain's CDR3 is CASPSGRENTGELFF. The DNA of the CDR3 is TGTGCCAGCCCCAGCGGGAGGGAGAACACCGGGGAGCTGTTTTTT.

This chain joins TRBV5-1 and TRBJ2-1; D not certain. The CDR3 sequence is 14 residues long. Between the trimmed V and J ends, which lost 4 bases and 1 base, there was a span of 9 bases. Germline values: CDR1 SGHRS, CDR2 YFSETQ. The CDR3 nucleotides are TGCGCCAGCAGCATTACTGATTCCTACAATGAGCAGTTCTTC. Amino acids: CASSITDSYNEQFF.

The V and J genes are TRBV13 and TRBJ1-1, with D perhaps TRBD1 (6 bases). CDR3 length equals 15 residues. CDR1 is PRHDT, CDR2 FYEKMQ, per germline (reference sequence). The V gene lost 5 bases and the J gene lost 1 base, with 14 bases spanning the gap. The CDR3 here is CASSLPTGSNTEAFF. Here the CDR3 DNA reads TGTGCCAGCAGCCTTCCGACAGGTTCGAACACTGAAGCTTTCTTT.

Comment on this clone: Other DNA sequences in the same sample also yield this CDR3. The chain is built from TRBV7-2 and TRBJ1-2; 8 bases fit TRBD1. After removal of 1 base from V and 8 bases from J, the junction contained 6 bases not matched to a gene. This CDR3 is built from 14 residues. The germline CDR1 and CDR2 sequences are SGHTA and FQGNSA. CDR3 DNA sequence: TGTGCCAGCAGCTTAGGCCAGGGGGCGGGAGGCTACACCTTC. It is translated as CASSLGQGAGGYTF. Filled out from reference TRBV7-2 and TRBJ1-2, the complete variable domain reads GAGVSQSPSNKVTEKGKDVELRCDPISGHTALYWYRQSLGQGLEFLIYFQGNSAPDKSGLPSDRFSAERTGGSVSTLTIQRTQQEDSAVYLCASSLGQGAGGYTFGSGTRLTVV.

CDR3 sequence: CASSLGQGPNQPQHF. CDR3 in DNA: TGTGCCAGCAGTTTAGGACAGGGGCCCAATCAGCCCCAGCATTTT. The rearrangement links TRBV27 to TRBJ1-5, with 9 bases identical to TRBD1. V lost 2 bases, J lost 3 bases, and 2 bases stayed unmatched. The CDR3 runs 15 residues. Germline CDR1 and CDR2: MNHEY and SMNVEV (reference sequence).

The chain couples TRBV28 to TRBJ1-3; 7 bases fit TRBD1. The V and J ends lost 4 bases and 0 bases, in that order; junction bases with no gene match: 0. In germline, CDR1 is MDHEN, CDR2 SYDVKM. The CDR3 has 14 residues. The CDR3 is CASSSGGSGNTIYF. Here the CDR3 DNA reads TGTGCCAGCAGTTCAGGGGGCTCTGGAAACACCATATATTTT.

The rearrangement links TRBV27 to TRBJ2-3, with 8 bases that match TRBD1. Looked up from germline, CDR1 is MNHEY and CDR2 is SMNVEV (reference sequence). The trim removed 6 bases at V and 3 bases at J, leaving 8 bases unmatched. The CDR3 totals 15 residues. CDR3 sequence (DNA): TGTGCCAGCAGACAAGACTGGGACAGGACAGATACGCAGTATTTT. Protein product: CASRQDWDRTDTQYF.